The source of this T cell receptor (beta chain) is a study of prognosis after radiotherapy for stage I lung cancer. Study-level background: Nobody among the patients got concurrent therapy with stereotactic body radiotherapy.

On this clonotype: It is likely a read error: a sequence one base away is far more abundant.

Two-round multiplex PCR on genomic DNA was the method by which TCR beta CDR3 was amplified. TRBV and TRBJ genes each had their own specific primers in first-round PCR. TCRdb passed the multiplex PCR reads through MiXCR, listing each CDR3 protein once. The profile shows under 30,000 distinct CDR3 sequences, less than 35% of them singletons. Here the sequenced sample was PBMCs, taken before or after stereotactic body radiation therapy (not recorded which). This clonotype was sampled from a donor of 50 years or more with non-small cell lung cancer.

CDR3 region: CASSYMAGGAGDTQYF. CDR3 bases: TGTGCCAGCAGTTACATGGCGGGGGGGGCGGGAGATACGCAGTATTTT. The rearrangement uses TRBV6-9 and TRBJ2-3; the match to TRBD2 covers 9 bases. Germline loops: CDR1 MNHGY, CDR2 SVAAGI. J lost 5 bases, V lost 3 bases, and 9 bases had no gene match. The CDR3 runs to 16 residues.